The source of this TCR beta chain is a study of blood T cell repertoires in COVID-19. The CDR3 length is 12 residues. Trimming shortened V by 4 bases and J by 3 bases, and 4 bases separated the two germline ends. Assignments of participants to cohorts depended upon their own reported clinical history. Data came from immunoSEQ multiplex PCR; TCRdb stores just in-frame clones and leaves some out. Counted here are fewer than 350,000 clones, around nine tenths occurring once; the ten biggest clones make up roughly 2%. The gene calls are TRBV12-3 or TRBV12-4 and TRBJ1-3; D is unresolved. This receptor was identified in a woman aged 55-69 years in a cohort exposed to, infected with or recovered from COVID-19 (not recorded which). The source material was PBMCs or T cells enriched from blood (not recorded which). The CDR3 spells CASSSVGNTIYF. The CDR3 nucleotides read TGTGCCAGCAGTTCAGTTGGAAACACCATATATTTT.